This T cell receptor beta chain was captured in a study of technical replicates of blood from a handful of donors. Data came from immunoSEQ multiplex PCR; TCRdb stores just in-frame clones and leaves some out. Of around 74,000 clones detected, approximately 86% appear once; the ten largest clones hold 4.8%. Sequenced material: PBMCs. The receptor was isolated from a human donor in good health. Some clones in this sample may be carry-over from other donors' samples.

CDR3 in DNA: TGTGCCAGCAGCTTAAGAGGCCAGAACTATGGCTACACCTTC. This translates into CASSLRGQNYGYTF. This chain joins TRBV7-2 and TRBJ1-2, with D hard to call. Germline lookup yields CDR1 SGHTA and CDR2 FQGNSA. The length of the CDR3 is 14 residues. Trimming shortened V by 2 bases and J by 2 bases, and 9 bases separated the two germline ends.